The 17 T cell receptor beta chains below were found in one sample sequenced in a study of cytomegalovirus exposure and HLA in healthy donors. Produced via immunoSEQ multiplex PCR; TCRdb's table is partial and in-frame only. The sample has over 200,000 clones, around 87% seen once. Material: PBMCs. These receptors originate from a woman aged 18-29 years in good health and CMV-seropositive.

The chain joins TRBV29-1 to TRBJ1-2; tentative D call: TRBD1 (5 bases). Germline CDR1 is SQVTM and CDR2 is ANQGSEA. The CDR3 spans 16 residues. Trimming took 5 bases from V and 4 from J, leaving 23 bases between them. The CDR3 reads CSVPTSREGGSYGYTF. The CDR3 DNA is TGCAGCGTTCCCACCTCCAGGGAGGGTGGGAGCTATGGCTACACCTTC.

The rearrangement links TRBV7-2 to TRBJ2-7; D is perhaps TRBD1 (6 bases). V was shortened by 2 bases and J by 0 bases, with 8 bases between the two germline ends. This CDR3 has 14 amino acids. Germline V gives CDR1 SGHTA, CDR2 FQGNSA. CDR3 amino acids: CASSLQGNSYEQYF. Here the CDR3 DNA reads TGTGCCAGCAGCTTACAGGGGAACTCCTACGAGCAGTACTTC.

The chain joins TRBV30 to TRBJ2-5; D is unclear. The germline CDR1 and CDR2 sequences are GTSNPN and SVGIG (reference sequence). V was cut by 3 bases and J by 5 bases, with 10 bases left in between. The CDR3 has 12 amino acids. The CDR3 sequence: CAWRQNWETQYF. CDR3 bases: TGTGCCTGGAGGCAAAACTGGGAGACCCAGTACTTC.

The V call is TRBV5-1, the J call TRBJ2-7, with TRBD1 identical over 8 bases. J lost 6 bases, V lost 0 bases, and 5 bases had no gene match. Germline loops: CDR1 SGHRS, CDR2 YFSETQ. The CDR3 has 14 amino acids. The CDR3 reads CASSLGQGPPEQYF. The CDR3 nucleotides are TGCGCCAGCAGCTTGGGACAGGGGCCGCCCGAGCAGTACTTC.

The chain employs TRBV5-4 and TRBJ1-1, with TRBD1 matching over 7 bases. The germline V gene encodes CDR1 SGHNT and CDR2 YYREEE (reference sequence). With 4 bases clipped from V and 6 bases from J, the junction kept 9 bases outside the gene matches. CDR3 length: 14 amino acids. CDR3 in amino acids: CASSPSPGTAEAFF. CDR3 sequence (DNA): TGTGCCAGCAGCCCGAGCCCCGGGACAGCTGAAGCTTTCTTT.

The V call is TRBV12-5, the J call TRBJ1-2; 8 positions agree with TRBD1. Germline V gene data show CDR1 as LGHNT and CDR2 as FRNRAP. The CDR3 has 12 residues. V lost 5 bases and J lost 6; bases outside the gene matches: 2. The chain's CDR3 is CASGQTGDGYTF. CDR3 DNA sequence: TGTGCTAGTGGTCAGACAGGGGATGGCTACACCTTC.

This chain uses TRBV2 with TRBJ1-1, with D perhaps TRBD1 (5 bases). The ends were cut back, 4 bases at V and 6 bases at J, with 12 bases in the middle. In germline, CDR1 is SNHLY, CDR2 FYNNEI. The CDR3 sequence is 13 residues long. CDR3 protein: CASSAGGVAEAFF. CDR3 DNA sequence: TGTGCCAGCAGTGCCGGGGGTGTTGCTGAAGCTTTCTTT.

The gene calls are TRBV6-1 and TRBJ2-2, with a tentative D call TRBD2 (5 bases). The CDR3 sequence is 16 residues long. V lost 4 bases and J lost 1, with 13 bases in between. Germline CDR1 MNHNS, CDR2 SASEGT. CDR3 in amino acids: CASSGWSAGNTGELFF. The DNA of the CDR3 is TGTGCCAGCAGTGGATGGAGCGCGGGGAACACCGGGGAGCTGTTTTTT.

Details on this clone: Other DNA sequences in this sample translate to the same CDR3. The J gene is TRBJ2-2, the V gene TRBV27; 7 nucleotides match TRBD2. The CDR3 covers 13 residues. In germline, CDR1 is MNHEY, CDR2 SMNVEV (reference sequence). The V segment lost 3 bases and the J segment 6 bases; nucleotides outside the gene matches: 1. The CDR3 region has the DNA TGTGCCAGCAGTTTGGGGGGGGCCGGGGAGCTGTTTTTT. This gives the protein CASSLGGAGELFF.

With respect to this clone: Other DNA sequences in the sample encode the same CDR3. The V and J genes are TRBV30 and TRBJ1-1, with TRBD1 matching 7 bases. Germline V gene lookup returns CDR1 GTSNPN and CDR2 SVGIG (reference sequence). V was clipped by 3 bases and J by 4 bases; unmatched bases: 5. This CDR3 has 13 amino acids. For the CDR3, the DNA is TGTGCCTGGAGCCAGACAGGGAGCACTGAAGCTTTCTTT. It is translated as CAWSQTGSTEAFF.

This clone appeared once. The gene calls are TRBV27 and TRBJ2-1, with a weak D call TRBD2 (5 bases). The germline CDR1 and CDR2 sequences are MNHEY and SMNVEV (reference sequence). The CDR3 loop spans 13 amino acids. The V and J ends lost 0 bases and 9 bases respectively, with 9 bases between them. The CDR3 DNA follows: TGTGCCAGCAGTTTATCACTAGTGCGTGAGCAGTTCTTC. The encoded protein is CASSLSLVREQFF.

The gene calls are TRBV5-6 and TRBJ2-7, with 11 bases lining up with TRBD1. J lost 3 bases, V lost 3 bases, and 5 bases had no gene match. The CDR3 contains 15 residues. Germline V gives CDR1 SGHDT, CDR2 YYEEEE. CDR3 DNA: TGTGCCAGCAGCTCGTCCGGGACAGGGGGCTACGAGCAGTACTTC. It encodes CASSSSGTGGYEQYF.

The chain links TRBV5-6 to TRBJ1-1; D is unclear. This CDR3 spans 11 amino acids. CDR1 SGHDT and CDR2 YYEEEE come from the germline V gene. The ends were cut back, 0 bases at V and 7 bases at J, with 4 bases in the middle. The CDR3 reads CASSLDSEAFF. In nucleotides, the CDR3 is TGTGCCAGCAGCTTGGACAGTGAAGCTTTCTTT.

The V call is TRBV9, the J call TRBJ2-7; 7 nucleotides line up with TRBD2. The CDR3 covers 16 residues. The germline CDR1 and CDR2 sequences are SGDLS and YYNGEE. Losses at the gene ends were 0 bases for V and 4 bases for J; bases not matched to a gene: 10. CDR3 DNA sequence: TGTGCCAGCAGCGTAGCCCCAGTGGGCGGGAGTTACGAGCAGTACTTC. Translating it yields CASSVAPVGGSYEQYF.

The rearrangement uses TRBV6-1 and TRBJ2-3, with unresolved D. Per germline, CDR1 MNHNS and CDR2 SASEGT. The V end lost 6 bases, the J end lost 0 bases, and 4 bases lay between the germline ends. CDR3 size: 12 residues. The CDR3 DNA reads as TGTGCCAGCAGCCGTAGCACAGATACGCAGTATTTT. Encoded protein: CASSRSTDTQYF.

The chain combines TRBV5-1 with TRBJ1-2; D perhaps matches TRBD1 (5 bases). V lost 0 bases to trimming and J lost 2 bases, with 8 bases between them. Germline CDR1 and CDR2: SGHRS and YFSETQ. The CDR3 runs to 14 residues. As DNA, the CDR3 is TGCGCCAGCAGCTTGGGACAGTCCAACTATGGCTACACCTTC. It is translated as CASSLGQSNYGYTF.

The V call is TRBV6-5, the J call TRBJ2-2; a possible D gene is TRBD1 (6 bases). The V gene lost 2 bases and the J gene lost 1 base, with 11 bases spanning the gap. From germline, CDR1 is MNHEY and CDR2 SVGAGI. The CDR3 has 16 residues. CDR3 loop: CASSYPRGGNTGELFF. Written as DNA, the CDR3 is TGTGCCAGCAGTTACCCCAGGGGTGGGAACACCGGGGAGCTGTTTTTT.